Listed here are 6 T cell receptor beta chains from one sample, sequenced in a study of blood T cell repertoires in COVID-19. Assay: immunoSEQ multiplex PCR; the TCRdb copy retains only in-frame clones and omits some. The sample yields more than 250,000 clones, 90% seen once. The sequenced sample was PBMCs or T cells enriched from blood (not recorded which). These receptors were collected from a woman under 30 with acute COVID-19.

V usage is TRBV2 and J usage is TRBJ2-3; TRBD2 aligns across 12 bases. This CDR3 has 16 residues. The germline gives CDR1 SNHLY, CDR2 FYNNEI. The J segment lost 6 bases and the V segment lost 2 bases, leaving 6 bases of the junction unmatched. CDR3 nucleotide sequence: TGTGCCAGCAGTGAAAGGCTAGCGGGGGGGGTGGATACGCAGTATTTT. Translation: CASSERLAGGVDTQYF.

V and J are TRBV2 and TRBJ2-7; 9 bases are shared with TRBD1. The CDR3 extends over 15 amino acids. The germline V gene has CDR1 SNHLY and CDR2 FYNNEI. The J segment lost 3 bases and the V segment lost 2 bases, leaving 5 bases of the junction unmatched. The CDR3 DNA reads TGTGCCAGCAGTGAATACAGGGGGCGACACTACGAGCAGTACTTC. Residues: CASSEYRGRHYEQYF.

The genes are TRBV7-3 and TRBJ2-2; 12 bases line up with TRBD2. Germline trimming cut 2 bases from V and 6 bases from J; bases unmatched to any gene: 4. Germline V gives CDR1 SGHTA, CDR2 FQGTGA. The CDR3 runs to 16 residues. The CDR3 loop reads CASSLEASGRAGELFF. CDR3 DNA: TGTGCCAGCAGCTTAGAGGCTAGCGGGAGGGCCGGGGAGCTGTTTTTT.

The V gene is TRBV9, the J gene TRBJ2-1, with 8 positions matching TRBD2. The CDR3 has 16 amino acids. The V and J ends lost 3 bases and 5 bases, in that order; junction bases with no gene match: 10. Germline V lookup: CDR1 SGDLS, CDR2 YYNGEE. CDR3 bases: TGTGCCAGCAGCGCATTTGATAGCGGGACCAACAATGAGCAGTTCTTC. Encoded protein: CASSAFDSGTNNEQFF.

V is TRBV25-1 and J is TRBJ2-1, with 9 bases that match TRBD2. The CDR3 runs to 17 residues. CDR1 is MGHDK, CDR2 SYGVNS, per germline. Germline trimming cut 3 bases from V and 7 bases from J; bases unmatched to any gene: 13. CDR3 coding DNA: TGTGCCAGCAGTGATCTTTTCTTAGCGGGAGTGGGAAATGAGCAGTTCTTC. Its protein product is CASSDLFLAGVGNEQFF.

This clone was found a few times. V gene TRBV29-1 combines with J gene TRBJ1-2, with TRBD1 matching 10 bases. The ends lost 4 bases at V and 5 bases at J; junction bases unmatched: 4. The CDR3 covers 13 residues. The germline CDR1 and CDR2 sequences are SQVTM and ANQGSEA. Here the CDR3 DNA reads TGCAGCGTTGCACCGGGACAGGGGTATGGCTACACCTTC. It translates to CSVAPGQGYGYTF. The variable domain in full, completed from reference TRBV29-1 and TRBJ1-2, reads SAVISQKPSRDICQRGTSLTIQCQVDSQVTMMFWYRQQPGQSLTLIATANQGSEATYESGFVIDKFPISRPNLTFSTLTVSNMSPEDSSIYLCSVAPGQGYGYTFGSGTRLTVV.